The entry below describes one TCR beta chain. This specimen comes from a study of shared clonotypes between healthy human individuals. The germline V gene encodes CDR1 SEHNR and CDR2 FQNEAQ (reference sequence). Trimming left V 4 bases short and J 2 bases short, with 11 bases between. The CDR3 has 15 residues. Sequencing used immunoSEQ multiplex PCR; TCRdb keeps in-frame clones, though not all of them. Seen here are hundreds of thousands of clones, roughly nine tenths observed once, and the top ten hold approximately 24%. Naivety among CD8 cells was defined by CD45RO negativity and positive CCR7 selection, thereby excluding terminally differentiated effector memory CD45RA+ cells.

This TCR came from a young man in good health. The rearrangement uses TRBV7-9 and TRBJ2-2; D may be TRBD1 (5 bases). Sequences were obtained from naive CD8+ T cells sorted from blood. CDR3 bases: TGTGCCAGCAGCTCCAGGGCTCCCAACACCGGGGAGCTGTTTTTT. This translates into CASSSRAPNTGELFF.